This passage covers 26 T cell receptor beta chains from one sample sequenced in a study of blood T cell repertoires in COVID-19. The assay was immunoSEQ multiplex PCR, and TCRdb's table has in-frame clones only and misses some. The sample shows about 190,000 clones, roughly 90% of them seen only once. The material sequenced was peripheral blood. The origin of the receptors is a man aged 40-49 years with acute or convalescent COVID-19.

The J gene is TRBJ2-7, the V gene TRBV4-2, with D possibly matching TRBD2 (6 bases). Trimming removed 3 bases at V and 3 bases at J, with 15 bases between. CDR1 is LGHNA, CDR2 YNFKEQ, per germline. CDR3 length: 15 residues. The CDR3 sequence is CASSHRSEGSYEQYF. The CDR3 DNA sequence: TGTGCCAGCAGCCACCGCTCGGAGGGGAGCTACGAGCAGTACTTC.

A single count supports this clone. This rearrangement joins TRBV28 to TRBJ2-7, with D possibly matching TRBD1 (6 bases). CDR1 and CDR2 from the germline V gene are MDHEN and SYDVKM. The CDR3 is 13 amino acids. V gave up 2 bases and J gave up 7 bases, with 12 bases separating them. This CDR3 is CASSLEGGDEQYF. The CDR3 coding sequence is TGTGCCAGCAGTTTAGAAGGGGGAGATGAGCAGTACTTC.

The chain links TRBV10-1 to TRBJ1-1, with a possible D match to TRBD1 (5 bases). This CDR3 region has 12 residues. V gave up 0 bases and J gave up 8 bases, with 7 bases separating them. The V gene's germline CDR1 is WNHNN and CDR2 SYGVQD (reference sequence). CDR3: CASSESKGEAFF. The CDR3 DNA follows: TGCGCCAGCAGTGAGTCAAAGGGGGAAGCTTTCTTT.

The chain employs TRBV9 and TRBJ2-1, with 10 bases that match TRBD2. CDR1 is SGDLS, CDR2 YYNGEE, per germline. The CDR3 covers 15 residues. J gave up 9 bases and V 1 base, and 7 bases lay outside the gene matches. CDR3 sequence: CASSVKDSGGFEQFF. The CDR3 DNA follows: TGTGCCAGCAGCGTAAAGGATAGCGGGGGGTTTGAGCAGTTCTTC.

V gene TRBV7-9 combines with J gene TRBJ1-1; 10 nucleotides agree with TRBD1. Losses at the gene ends were 5 bases for V and 5 bases for J; bases not matched to a gene: 11. The CDR3 length is 16 residues. The germline CDR1 and CDR2 sequences are SEHNR and FQNEAQ (reference sequence). CDR3 protein: CASSPQTGGAGTEAFF. The CDR3 DNA sequence: TGTGCCAGCAGCCCTCAGACAGGGGGCGCGGGAACTGAAGCTTTCTTT.

The J gene is TRBJ1-1, the V gene TRBV29-1; 7 bases line up with TRBD1. Germline assignment: CDR1 SQVTM and CDR2 ANQGSEA. The CDR3 runs 13 residues. Unmatched junction bases numbered 9, after V lost 6 bases and J lost 5 bases. CDR3 in DNA: TGCAGCGTGCTAGGAGGGGGCTTTACTGAAGCTTTCTTT. Its translation: CSVLGGGFTEAFF.

V gene TRBV28 combines with J gene TRBJ1-6, with unresolved D. The CDR3 has 18 residues. Trimming shortened V by 3 bases and J by 0 bases, and 15 bases separated the two germline ends. Germline loops: CDR1 MDHEN, CDR2 SYDVKM. The CDR3 loop is CASSLTGPLSSYNSPLHF. DNA for the CDR3: TGTGCCAGCAGTTTGACTGGCCCACTCAGCTCCTATAATTCACCCCTCCACTTT.

The V and J genes are TRBV3-1 (or the pseudogene TRBV3-2) and TRBJ1-2; D remains ambiguous. The germline V and J ends were trimmed by 0 bases and 2 bases, with 16 bases remaining between them. The germline V gene encodes CDR1 LGHDT and CDR2 YNNKEL (reference sequence). This CDR3 comprises 17 residues. In DNA form, the CDR3 reads TGTGCCAGCAGCCAAGATCGTGGAGGCAGGCTAAACTATGGCTACACCTTC. Encoded protein: CASSQDRGGRLNYGYTF.

The CDR3 coding sequence is TGTGCCAGCTCACTTACCGGGACAGGTTCCAATGAAAAACTGTTTTTT. This codes for CASSLTGTGSNEKLFF. The chain uses TRBV18 and TRBJ1-4; 8 nucleotides match TRBD1. Germline CDR1 is KGHSH and CDR2 is LQKENI. The CDR3 extends over 16 amino acids. With 4 bases clipped from V and 5 bases from J, the junction kept 9 bases outside the gene matches.

This sequence joins TRBV6-2 or TRBV6-3 and TRBJ2-3; maybe TRBD1 (6 bases). CDR1 is MNHEY and CDR2 is SVGEGT in the germline V gene. The CDR3 length is 14 residues. V shed 1 base and J shed 6 bases, with 11 bases lying between them. CDR3 residues: CASSYFTGLDTQYF. CDR3 DNA: TGTGCCAGCAGTTACTTTACAGGGCTGGATACGCAGTATTTT.

The CDR3, as DNA: TGTGCCAGCAGCTTTCAACGAACAGCGGAACAAGAGACCCAGTACTTC. This gives the protein CASSFQRTAEQETQYF. J is TRBJ2-5 and V is TRBV7-9, with D perhaps matching TRBD2 (5 bases). Trimming left V 3 bases short and J 2 bases short, with 16 bases between. CDR1 is SEHNR and CDR2 is FQNEAQ in the germline V gene (reference sequence). The CDR3 contains 16 residues.

The chain is built from TRBV13 and TRBJ1-4; 10 nucleotides match TRBD1. This CDR3 is built from 14 residues. Trimming took 5 bases from V and 6 from J; bases not matched to a gene: 3. Germline loops: CDR1 PRHDT, CDR2 FYEKMQ (reference sequence). The CDR3 is CASSIGTGDEKLFF. CDR3 nucleotides: TGTGCCAGCAGCATCGGGACAGGGGATGAAAAACTGTTTTTT.

In nucleotides, the CDR3 is TGTGCCAGCAGCGCGACTAGCGGATACAATGAGCAGTTCTTC. Protein: CASSATSGYNEQFF. The rearrangement links TRBV7-9 to TRBJ2-1; 9 bases align to TRBD2. Germline V gene data show CDR1 as SEHNR and CDR2 as FQNEAQ (reference sequence). The trim removed 5 bases at V and 4 bases at J, leaving 3 bases unmatched. The CDR3 is 14 residues long.

This chain connects TRBV3-1 (or the pseudogene TRBV3-2) to TRBJ1-1, with D possibly being TRBD1 (6 bases). The CDR3 is made up of 14 amino acids. The germline gives CDR1 LGHDT, CDR2 YNNKEL (reference sequence). The germline V and J ends were trimmed by 4 bases and 5 bases, with 14 bases remaining between them. CDR3 in DNA: TGTGCCAGCAGCCTACCCGACAGGCTTACTGAAGCTTTCTTT. Translating gives CASSLPDRLTEAFF.

The gene calls are TRBV10-3 and TRBJ2-2; TRBD1 matches at 7 bases. The CDR3 is 15 amino acids. V dropped 8 bases and J dropped 5; count of bases not matched to a gene: 11. Germline assignment: CDR1 ENHRY and CDR2 SYGVKD. CDR3 nucleotides: TGTGCCATCGGACGACAGGGAAAACTAACCGGGGAGCTGTTTTTT. It specifies CAIGRQGKLTGELFF.

V gene TRBV28 combines with J gene TRBJ1-4, with 9 bases identical to TRBD1. Looked up from germline, CDR1 is MDHEN and CDR2 is SYDVKM. The CDR3 is made up of 14 amino acids. Trimming removed 4 bases from V and 11 bases from J; junction bases left unmatched: 8. CDR3 loop: CASSSHRGRWKLFF. The CDR3 nucleotides are TGTGCCAGCAGTTCCCACAGGGGGCGGTGGAAACTGTTTTTT.

The chain employs TRBV29-1 and TRBJ2-7; tentatively, D is TRBD2 (7 bases). Germline assignment: CDR1 SQVTM and CDR2 ANQGSEA. The V gene lost 6 bases and the J gene lost 7 bases, with 16 bases spanning the gap. The CDR3 length is 12 residues. CDR3 nucleotide sequence: TGCAGCGTCCACCTCAGGGGAGGGGAGCAGTACTTC. As protein: CSVHLRGGEQYF.

The V gene is TRBV7-8, the J gene TRBJ1-1; maybe TRBD1 (6 bases). The V and J ends lost 2 bases and 1 base respectively, with 8 bases between them. The CDR3 length is 14 residues. Germline CDR1 is SGHVS and CDR2 is FQNEAQ. In DNA form, the CDR3 reads TGTGCCAGCAGCTTACAGGGGAGGAACACTGAAGCTTTCTTT. Protein: CASSLQGRNTEAFF.

V usage is TRBV4-3 and J usage is TRBJ2-7, with D possibly TRBD2 on 5 matching bases. Germline-derived CDR1 and CDR2 are LGHNA and YSLEER. Trimming pared 0 bases from V and 7 bases from J, leaving 16 bases between. This CDR3 comprises 15 residues. The CDR3 nucleotides read TGCGCCAGCAGCCAAGATGGATCGACTCGGAGGGAGCAGTACTTC. This sequence encodes CASSQDGSTRREQYF.

Worth noting for this clone: Different DNA sequences within this sample yield the same CDR3. This chain connects TRBV7-2 to TRBJ2-7; D remains ambiguous. Trimming left V 2 bases short and J 3 bases short, with 8 bases between. Germline loops: CDR1 SGHTA, CDR2 FQGNSA. The CDR3 length is 13 residues. In nucleotides, the CDR3 is TGTGCCAGCAGCTTATCGTCCAGCTACGAGCAGTACTTC. This codes for CASSLSSSYEQYF.

The chain couples TRBV11-2 to TRBJ1-1, with D unresolved. CDR1 SGHAT and CDR2 FQNNGV come from the germline V gene. Between the trimmed V and J ends, which lost 4 bases and 3 bases, there was a span of 9 bases. The CDR3 totals 13 residues. CDR3 sequence: CASSSTAYTEAFF. The CDR3 DNA reads as TGTGCCAGCAGCTCTACCGCCTACACTGAAGCTTTCTTT. The entire variable domain, with the rest obtained from reference TRBV11-2 and TRBJ1-1, is as follows: EAGVAQSPRYKIIEKRQSVAFWCNPISGHATLYWYQQILGQGPKLLIQFQNNGVVDDSQLPKDRFSAERLKGVDSTLKIQPAKLEDSAVYLCASSSTAYTEAFFGQGTRLTVV.

The chain recombines TRBV6-2 or TRBV6-3 with TRBJ2-1, with D hard to call. Per the germline V gene, CDR1 is MNHEY and CDR2 is SVGEGT. V was pared by 2 bases and J by 5 bases, with 10 bases between. This CDR3 spans 14 amino acids. The CDR3 sequence: CASSYSAADNEQFF. CDR3 nucleotides: TGTGCCAGCAGTTACAGCGCGGCCGACAATGAGCAGTTCTTC.

The chain is built from TRBV25-1 and TRBJ2-7; D is uncertain. This CDR3 spans 15 amino acids. Looked up from germline, CDR1 is MGHDK and CDR2 is SYGVNS. Trimming cost V 3 bases and J 6 bases, with 18 bases left between them. CDR3 in DNA: TGTGCCAGCAGTGAGAGGAGATCGGGTCAAGGCGAGCAGTACTTC. The encoded protein is CASSERRSGQGEQYF.

The genes are TRBV19 and TRBJ1-4, with 7 nucleotides matching TRBD1. Germline V gives CDR1 LNHDA, CDR2 SQIVND (reference sequence). V dropped 5 bases and J dropped 6; count of bases not matched to a gene: 9. The CDR3 covers 15 residues. CDR3 in DNA: TGTGCCAGTAGTGCTCGACAGGGCGGAGATGAAAAACTGTTTTTT. Its translation is CASSARQGGDEKLFF.

This chain links TRBV10-3 with TRBJ1-5; no definite D call. Trimming pared 0 bases from V and 3 bases from J, leaving 18 bases between. Germline CDR1 reads ENHRY; CDR2 reads SYGVKD. The length of the CDR3 is 18 residues. The CDR3 protein is CAISESATDGNPNQPQHF. Here the CDR3 DNA reads TGTGCCATCAGTGAGTCAGCGACCGACGGTAACCCCAATCAGCCCCAGCATTTT.

The chain's CDR3 is CASSQDRADYGYTF. In nucleotides, the CDR3 is TGTGCCAGCAGCCAGGACAGGGCAGACTATGGCTACACCTTC. The rearrangement links TRBV2 to TRBJ1-2, with 8 nucleotides matching TRBD1. The CDR3 length is 14 residues. Germline CDR1 is SNHLY and CDR2 is FYNNEI. Trimming cost V 6 bases and J 3 bases; bases outside gene matches: 6.